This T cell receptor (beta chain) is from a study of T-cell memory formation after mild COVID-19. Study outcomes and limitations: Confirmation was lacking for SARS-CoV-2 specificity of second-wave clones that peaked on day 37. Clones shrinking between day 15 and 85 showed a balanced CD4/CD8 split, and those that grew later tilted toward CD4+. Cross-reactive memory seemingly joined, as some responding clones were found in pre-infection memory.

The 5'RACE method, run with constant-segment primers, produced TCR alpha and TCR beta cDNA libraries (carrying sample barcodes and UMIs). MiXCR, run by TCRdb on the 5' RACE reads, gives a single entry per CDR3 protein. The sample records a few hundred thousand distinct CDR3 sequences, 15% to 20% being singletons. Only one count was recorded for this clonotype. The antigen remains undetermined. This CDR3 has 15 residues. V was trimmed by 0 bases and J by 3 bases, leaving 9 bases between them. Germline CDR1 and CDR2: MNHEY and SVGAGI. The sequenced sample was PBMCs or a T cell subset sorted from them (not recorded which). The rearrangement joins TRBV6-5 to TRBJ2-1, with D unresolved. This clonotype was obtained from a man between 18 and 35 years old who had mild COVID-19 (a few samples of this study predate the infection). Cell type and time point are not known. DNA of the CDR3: TGTGCCAGCAGTTACTCGAAACGGAACTACAATGAGCAGTTCTTC. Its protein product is CASSYSKRNYNEQFF.